These 26 T cell receptor beta chains originate from one sample sequenced in a study of tumor-infiltrating lymphocytes in primary liver carcinoma listed by TCRdb under 2017. TRIzol reagent was used to extract blood RNA from unsorted whole blood, while the DNeasy Blood & Tissue kit provided the germline DNA. Sequencing instrument: Illumina HiSeq 2500. TCRbeta-specific cDNA was reverse-transcribed from about 500 ng total RNA using a constant-region primer and ProtoScript II reverse transcriptase. The TCRbeta libraries were prepared through three rounds of nested multiplex PCR following a slightly modified ARM-PCR procedure. Each of the first two PCR rounds ran for about 9 cycles and used multiplex TRBV1-TRBV30 forward primers together with a Cbeta reverse primer. Through fastp at Q25 and MiXCR, TCRdb rebuilt clones from the public reads, retaining in-frame beta chains. Records with the same CDR3 protein are collapsed into one entry carrying the most frequent genes and DNA. The sample records about 320,000 distinct CDR3 sequences, about 62% of which are singletons. The ten top clones hold about 9.4% of the sample.

Sequencing input: peripheral blood. Receptors were obtained from a man aged 35-49 years with primary liver carcinoma and hepatitis B virus infection.

The genes are TRBV5-6 and TRBJ2-3, with a tentative D call TRBD2 (6 bases). Germline V gene lookup returns CDR1 SGHDT and CDR2 YYEEEE. V gave up 2 bases and J gave up 5 bases, with 9 bases separating them. This CDR3 region has 13 residues. CDR3 sequence (DNA): TGTGCCAGCAGCTTCGGGACTCAAGATACGCAGTATTTT. It yields the protein CASSFGTQDTQYF.

This clonotype was counted ten times or more. The chain links TRBV10-3 to TRBJ2-2; 10 bases align to TRBD1. V was clipped by 11 bases and J by 6 bases; unmatched bases: 6. Germline V gives CDR1 ENHRY, CDR2 SYGVKD. The length of the CDR3 is 13 residues. As DNA, the CDR3 is TGTGCCGCCCGGGACAGGGGTGCCGGGGAGCTGTTTTTT. Encoded protein: CAARDRGAGELFF.

This clonotype has at least ten counts. This rearrangement joins TRBV5-4 to TRBJ2-7; TRBD2 matches at 9 bases. Germline V gene sequence: CDR1 SGHNT, CDR2 YYREEE (reference sequence). The CDR3 runs to 15 residues. The V gene end was trimmed by 3 bases and the J gene end by 5 bases; junction bases not matched to a gene: 9. CDR3 nucleotide sequence: TGTGCCAGCAGCTCCCAGCGGGAGGCGGATAACGAGCAGTACTTC. Translation: CASSSQREADNEQYF.

Of note for this clonotype: It is likely a read error, because the conserved phenylalanine at the end of the CDR3 is missing. The J gene is TRBJ1-1, the V gene TRBV11-1; D is uncertain. CDR1 and CDR2 from the germline V gene are SGHAT and FQDESV (reference sequence). The CDR3 is made up of 15 amino acids. CDR3 residues: CASGFEQTLGTEAFL. CDR3 in DNA: TGTGCCAGCGGCTTCGAACAGACCTTGGGGACTGAAGCTTTCCTT.

This clonotype was seen many times. CDR3 loop: CASSYSNERERERGKYF. The CDR3 nucleotides read TGTGCCAGCAGTTACTCGAACGAGAGGGAGCGGGAGCGAGGAAAGTACTTC. The chain uses TRBV6-6 and TRBJ2-7; 8 bases match TRBD2. The V gene end was trimmed by 0 bases and the J gene end by 11 bases; junction bases not matched to a gene: 18. CDR1 MNHNY and CDR2 SVGAGI come from the germline V gene (reference sequence). The CDR3 has 17 amino acids.

Concerning this clonotype: This could be a read error, since a much larger clone is one nucleotide away. V gene TRBV6-2 or TRBV6-3 combines with J gene TRBJ2-3, with D perhaps matching TRBD1 (5 bases). The DNA end is more similar to TRBJ1-5, so the J call may be wrong. Per germline, CDR1 MNHEY and CDR2 SVGEGT. The CDR3 totals 15 residues. The CDR3 nucleotides read TGTGCCAGCAGTTACGGTGACGGAGCCCAGGGTACGCAGCATTTT. Translated: CASSYGDGAQGTQHF.

Details on this clonotype: This may stem from a read error, because a much larger clone lies one nucleotide away. CDR3 in DNA: TGTGCCAGCTCAAAGGGGCGAAATGAAAAACTGTTTTTT. It codes for CASSKGRNEKLFF. The V gene is TRBV6-5, the J gene TRBJ1-4, with D maybe TRBD1 (5 bases). The CDR3 totals 13 residues. CDR1 is MNHEY, CDR2 SVGAGI, per germline. V was pared by 8 bases and J by 5 bases, with 12 bases between.

In this sample, this clonotype turned up many times. This chain joins TRBV6-6 and TRBJ2-7, with 11 bases lining up with TRBD1. The CDR3 covers 14 residues. The germline V gene has CDR1 MNHNY and CDR2 SVGAGI (reference sequence). Trimming at V came to 4 bases and at J to 5 bases, leaving 4 bases not matched to a gene. The CDR3 sequence: CASSFRTGGDEQYF. The CDR3 DNA reads TGTGCCAGCAGTTTCCGGACAGGGGGCGACGAGCAGTACTTC.

The chain links TRBV5-4 to TRBJ2-1; 9 bases agree with TRBD2. Germline V gene lookup returns CDR1 SGHNT and CDR2 YYREEE (reference sequence). The CDR3 has 15 residues. Trimming removed 4 bases from V and 5 bases from J; junction bases left unmatched: 7. The CDR3 DNA is TGTGCCAGCAGCCCTAGGACTAGCGTGAACAATGAGCAGTTCTTC. Protein product: CASSPRTSVNNEQFF.

To note about this clonotype: This may be a read error, as it is one base from a much larger clone. The missing conserved phenylalanine or tryptophan at the end of this CDR3 makes a read error likely. The chain uses TRBV12-3 or TRBV12-4 and TRBJ2-7; D gene uncertain. The CDR3 length is 13 residues. The germline V and J ends were trimmed by 6 bases and 10 bases, with 19 bases remaining between them. The CDR3: CASSPQSGSEQYS. CDR3 coding DNA: TGTGCCAGCAGCCCGCAGTCGGGTTCGGAACAGTACTCC.

About this clonotype: A read error may account for a junction end that differs from germline. This chain joins TRBV10-3 and TRBJ1-1, with D unclear. The V gene's germline CDR1 is ENHRY and CDR2 SYGVKD. The CDR3 is 14 amino acids. The CDR3 DNA reads as TGTGCCATCAGTGATTGGGGAGTGAACACTGAAACTTTCTTT. Encoded protein: CAISDWGVNTETFF.

The chain joins TRBV29-1 to TRBJ2-1; D uncertain. The CDR3 has 12 amino acids. Germline V lookup: CDR1 SQVTM, CDR2 ANQGSEA. CDR3 sequence (DNA): TGCGGCATCCGAACGTTTGTCAAAGAGCAGTTCTTC. It specifies CGIRTFVKEQFF.

Comment on this clonotype: The junction does not match germline at one end; this may be a read error. The chain employs TRBV6-1 and TRBJ2-3, with D possibly being TRBD1 or TRBD2 (5 bases each). The CDR3 consists of 15 residues. Germline CDR1 MNHNS, CDR2 SASEGT. In DNA form, the CDR3 reads TGTACCAGCAGTGAGAGGGGTGGGGACACAGATACGCAGTATTTT. It specifies CTSSERGGDTDTQYF.

About this clonotype: A clone one base away is much larger, so this may be a read error. The chain recombines TRBV10-2 with TRBJ2-3; D uncertain. Germline values: CDR1 WSHSY, CDR2 SAAADI. The CDR3 has 11 residues. In DNA form, the CDR3 reads TGCGTCAGCACCCACACAGATACGCAGTATTTT. Its protein is CVSTHTDTQYF.

On this clonotype itself: At one boundary the junction diverges from the germline segment, which might be a read error. This sequence joins TRBV11-2 and TRBJ2-5, with 7 bases aligning to TRBD1. Germline V gene data show CDR1 as SGHAT and CDR2 as FQNNGV. There are 14 residues in the CDR3. The CDR3: CASSPRQGQETQYF. As DNA, the CDR3 is TGTGCCAGCAGCCCGAGACAGGGCCAAGAGACTCAGTACTTC.

Comment on this clonotype: A clone one base away is much larger, so this may be a read error. V gene TRBV12-3 or TRBV12-4 combines with J gene TRBJ2-3, with 11 bases identical to TRBD2. The CDR3 covers 16 residues. Here the CDR3 DNA reads TGTGCCAGCAGTTCGGGACTAGCGGTACGCACAAATACGCAGTATTTT. It encodes CASSSGLAVRTNTQYF.

To note about this clonotype: A much larger clone differs from this one at a single base, so this may be a read error. The chain is built from TRBV6-2 or TRBV6-3 and TRBJ2-5, with no clear D. Germline V CDR1 and CDR2: MNHEY, SVGEGT. The CDR3 spans 14 residues. The CDR3 protein is CAGSYSLGKETQYF. CDR3 DNA: TGTGCCGGCAGTTACTCGTTAGGGAAAGAGACCCAGTACTTC.

This clonotype has a handful of counts. The chain joins TRBV5-1 to TRBJ1-4; no firm D call. CDR3 size: 15 residues. Germline lookup yields CDR1 SGHRS and CDR2 YFSETQ. V was trimmed by 7 bases and J by 0 bases, leaving 13 bases between them. CDR3 sequence reads: CASALRRATNEKLFF. CDR3 sequence (DNA): TGCGCCAGCGCCCTTCGCCGGGCAACTAATGAAAAACTGTTTTTT. The full variable domain, its missing parts supplied by reference TRBV5-1 and TRBJ1-4, is KAGVTQTPRYLIKTRGQQVTLSCSPISGHRSVSWYQQTPGQGLQFLFEYFSETQRNKGNFPGRFSGRQFSNSRSEMNVSTLELGDSALYLCASALRRATNEKLFFGSGTQLSVL.

Comments on this clonotype: A read error may explain this, as a much larger clone is one base away. The rearrangement links TRBV6-1 to TRBJ1-1; D is unresolved. CDR3 length: 13 residues. Germline CDR1 MNHNS, CDR2 SASEGT. Here the CDR3 reads CAGLGSVNTEAFF. In DNA, the CDR3 is TGTGCAGGGTTGGGTTCTGTGAACACTGAAGCTTTCTTT.

This clonotype was observed a single time. This chain joins TRBV24-1 and TRBJ2-7, with D uncertain. CDR1 and CDR2 (germline): KGHDR, SFDVKD. V lost 6 bases and J lost 2, with 10 bases in between. The CDR3 consists of 13 residues. For the CDR3, the DNA is TGTGCCACCAGTCCAAGGGTCGCCTACGAGCAGTACTTC. It is translated as CATSPRVAYEQYF.

A remark on this clonotype: Being one base from a much bigger clone, this may be a read error. The DNA for the CDR3 is TGTGCCAGCAATCCCCTAGGACCGGAGACCCAGTACTTC. Translation: CASNPLGPETQYF. This chain joins TRBV12-3 or TRBV12-4 and TRBJ2-5; D is ambiguous. V lost 7 bases, J lost 5 bases, and 14 bases lay in between. The CDR3 contains 13 residues.

The J gene is TRBJ2-7, the V gene TRBV11-2; 8 bases are a match to TRBD1. This CDR3 is 12 amino acids long. The germline V gene encodes CDR1 SGHAT and CDR2 FQNNGV. The CDR3 loop is CVRGPSSYEQYF. The CDR3 nucleotides read TGTGTCAGGGGGCCGAGCTCCTACGAGCAGTACTTC.

In this sample, this clonotype turned up many times. The V and J genes are TRBV4-1 and TRBJ1-5; 9 bases line up with TRBD1. CDR3 length equals 16 residues. Germline CDR1 is MGHRA and CDR2 is YSYEKL. V lost 2 bases to trimming and J lost 2 bases; unmatched junction nucleotides: 4. Here the CDR3 DNA reads TGCGCCAGCAGCCAACTGGGACAGGGAGGCAATCAGCCCCAGCATTTT. This gives the protein CASSQLGQGGNQPQHF.

The J gene is TRBJ1-1, the V gene TRBV11-2, with no clear D. The CDR3 length is 16 residues. Germline CDR1 reads SGHAT; CDR2 reads FQNNGV. V shed 0 bases and J shed 5 bases, with 16 bases lying between them. The CDR3 reads CASSLDRVGGPTEAFF. CDR3 sequence (DNA): TGTGCCAGCAGCTTAGATAGAGTGGGAGGACCAACTGAAGCTTTCTTT.

As concerns this clonotype: A clone one base away is much larger, so this may be a read error. The chain carries TRBV12-3 or TRBV12-4 and TRBJ1-5, with D hard to call. The CDR3 totals 14 residues. This CDR3 is CASSLRLSNQPQLF. CDR3 nucleotide sequence: TGTGCCAGCAGTTTACGACTGAGCAATCAGCCCCAGCTTTTT.

The V call is TRBV28, the J call TRBJ2-3, with no clear D. The germline V gene encodes CDR1 MDHEN and CDR2 SYDVKM. The CDR3 sequence is 12 residues long. The V gene lost 7 bases and the J gene lost 11 bases, with 16 bases spanning the gap. The CDR3 bases are TGTGCCAGCATGAGTAATAGATATATGCAGTATTTT. It is translated as CASMSNRYMQYF.